This entry is about one T cell receptor beta chain. This entry comes from a study of blood T cell repertoires in COVID-19. For the study at large: Italy, Spain and the United States were the sources of the convalescent and acute COVID-19 samples. From T cells, B-cell-depleted T cells, or PBMCs came the material, which was cDNA or gDNA.

V was trimmed by 7 bases and J by 7 bases, leaving 13 bases between them. CDR1 and CDR2 (germline): DFQATT, SNEGSKA (reference sequence). The CDR3 loop spans 11 amino acids. Original handling: Reference gene primer amplification gave nucleated cell count estimates. The protocol was immunoSEQ multiplex PCR, while the TCRdb copy is restricted to in-frame clones and leaves out a portion. That table supplies the V and J calls and clone size; D and trimming were determined from the DNA. The profile covers approximately 350,000 clones, with more than 80% appearing a single time and 1.2% taken by the ten largest.

This clonotype was sampled from a man aged 35 to 55 with acute or convalescent COVID-19. The chain links TRBV20-1 to TRBJ1-1; D may be TRBD1 (6 bases). The sample comprised peripheral blood. CDR3 nucleotides: TGCAGTGATACGCGGACAGATGAAGCTTTCTTT. Translation gives CSDTRTDEAFF.